The clone carrying this TCR beta chain has ten or more counts. Its antigen remains unidentified. The CDR3 length is 13 residues. V was trimmed by 1 base and J by 8 bases, leaving 11 bases between them. Germline CDR1 SGHAT, CDR2 FQNNGV. The data stem from a study of T cells in Graves' hyperthyroidism and ophthalmopathy. Study-level background: The initial diagnosis was the point when peripheral blood was collected, ahead of any treatment.

Using RNA transcripts as the source, TCR beta CDR3 regions were amplified. During a first-round RT-PCR of the TCR CDR3, the HTBI primer set was used. One entry per CDR3 protein results from TCRdb running MiXCR on the multiplex PCR reads. Here the sample spans fewer than 650,000 distinct CDR3 sequences, roughly 14% being singletons. Study results and limitations: A model using 13 V-J features told ophthalmopathy apart from stable hyperthyroidism.

Sequencing used blood. The V and J genes are TRBV11-2 and TRBJ1-1, with D hard to call. The receptor comes from a middle-aged woman with Graves' ophthalmopathy. The CDR3 nucleotides read TGTGCCAGCAGCTTAGTCGTAGGTGCGGAAGCTTTCTTT. As protein: CASSLVVGAEAFF.